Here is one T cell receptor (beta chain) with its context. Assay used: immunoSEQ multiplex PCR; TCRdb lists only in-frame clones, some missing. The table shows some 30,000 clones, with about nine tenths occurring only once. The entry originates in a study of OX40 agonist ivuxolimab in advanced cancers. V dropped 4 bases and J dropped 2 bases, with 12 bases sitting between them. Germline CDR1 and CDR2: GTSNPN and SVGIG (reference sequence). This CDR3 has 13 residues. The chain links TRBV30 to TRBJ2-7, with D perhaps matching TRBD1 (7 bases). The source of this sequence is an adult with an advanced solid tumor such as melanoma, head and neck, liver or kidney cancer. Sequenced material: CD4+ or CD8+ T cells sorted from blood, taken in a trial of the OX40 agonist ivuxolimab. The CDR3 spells CAWNQGGPYEQYF. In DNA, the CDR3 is TGTGCCTGGAACCAGGGGGGCCCCTACGAGCAGTACTTC.